These T cell receptor beta chains were read from a single sample in a study of T cell repertoires in cytomegalovirus infection. TCRdb reprocessed the reads via MiXCR and lists one record per CDR3 protein. The sample gives 300,000 to 400,000 distinct CDR3 sequences, 8% to 9.5% of which show up once; around 4.5% is in the top ten. Material for sequencing was PBMCs. The origin of the receptors is a human donor in good health (CMV status not recorded). Some clones in this sample may be carry-over from other donors' samples. Both conserved end residues are part of each CDR3. Fields, in order: V gene, clone size, J gene, D gene, CDR3 protein, CDR3 DNA. A D gene is named only where the DNA matches it firmly. A row's size may be missing; if present it is once, few, many or a size class.

v_call: TRBV7-9; clone_size: few; j_call: TRBJ1-5; d_call: .; cdr3_aa: CASSPDGGGSDQPQHF; cdr3_nt: TGTGCCAGCAGCCCTGATGGGGGGGGGTCTGATCAGCCCCAGCATTTT
v_call: TRBV12-5; clone_size: many; j_call: TRBJ1-1; d_call: .; cdr3_aa: CASGLVGYPGLGNTEAFF; cdr3_nt: TGTGCTAGTGGTTTGGTGGGATATCCGGGTCTAGGGAACACTGAAGCTTTCTTT
v_call: TRBV7-9; clone_size: many; j_call: TRBJ1-1; d_call: .; cdr3_aa: CASSPVGSAEAFF; cdr3_nt: TGTGCCAGCAGCCCGGTAGGGAGTGCTGAAGCTTTCTTT
v_call: TRBV29-1; clone_size: few; j_call: TRBJ1-2; d_call: .; cdr3_aa: CSVGGRDNNYGYTF; cdr3_nt: TGCAGCGTTGGGGGCAGAGATAATAACTATGGCTACACCTTC
v_call: TRBV7-2; clone_size: many; j_call: TRBJ2-7; d_call: .; cdr3_aa: CASSARDSRSEQYF; cdr3_nt: TGTGCCAGCAGCGCCCGGGACTCTCGAAGCGAGCAGTACTTC
v_call: TRBV20-1; clone_size: .; j_call: TRBJ2-3; d_call: .; cdr3_aa: CSARDSGGYLDTQYF; cdr3_nt: TGCAGTGCTAGAGATAGTGGTGGCTACCTAGATACGCAGTATTTT
v_call: TRBV7-4; clone_size: many; j_call: TRBJ2-1; d_call: .; cdr3_aa: CASSLATSSYNEQFF; cdr3_nt: TGTGCCAGCAGCTTAGCGACCAGCTCCTACAATGAGCAGTTCTTC
v_call: TRBV7-2; clone_size: many; j_call: TRBJ1-2; d_call: .; cdr3_aa: CASSLTGGVYGYTF; cdr3_nt: TGTGCCAGCAGCTTAACAGGAGGGGTCTATGGCTACACCTTC
v_call: TRBV7-2; clone_size: many; j_call: TRBJ2-3; d_call: TRBD1; cdr3_aa: CASSLGDSSTDTQYF; cdr3_nt: TGTGCCAGCAGCTTAGGGGACAGTAGCACAGATACGCAGTATTTT
v_call: TRBV30; clone_size: many; j_call: TRBJ1-6; d_call: .; cdr3_aa: CAWSVDSNSPLHF; cdr3_nt: TGTGCCTGGAGTGTGGACTCCAATTCACCCCTCCACTTT
v_call: TRBV7-9; clone_size: many; j_call: TRBJ1-1; d_call: .; cdr3_aa: CASTQRIPGTEAFF; cdr3_nt: TGTGCCAGCACCCAAAGGATCCCGGGGACTGAAGCTTTCTTT
v_call: TRBV28; clone_size: few; j_call: TRBJ2-3; d_call: .; cdr3_aa: CASSLTGHLNTDTQYF; cdr3_nt: TGTGCCAGCAGTCTCACGGGCCATTTGAACACAGATACGCAGTATTTT
v_call: TRBV12-3/TRBV12-4; clone_size: few; j_call: TRBJ2-3; d_call: .; cdr3_aa: CASSLGSAMGTDTQYF; cdr3_nt: TGTGCCAGCAGTTTGGGCTCCGCGATGGGTACAGATACGCAGTATTTT
v_call: TRBV7-8; clone_size: many; j_call: TRBJ2-5; d_call: .; cdr3_aa: CASSPNDETQYF; cdr3_nt: TGTGCCAGCAGCCCGAACGATGAGACCCAGTACTTC
v_call: TRBV28; clone_size: many; j_call: TRBJ1-2; d_call: .; cdr3_aa: CASKEVDYGYTF; cdr3_nt: TGTGCCAGCAAGGAGGTGGACTATGGCTACACCTTC
v_call: TRBV29-1; clone_size: few; j_call: TRBJ2-7; d_call: .; cdr3_aa: CSVSDYGYEQYF; cdr3_nt: TGCAGCGTTTCGGACTATGGTTACGAGCAGTACTTC
v_call: TRBV12-3/TRBV12-4; clone_size: .; j_call: TRBJ2-7; d_call: .; cdr3_aa: CASSFGDLPTYEQYF; cdr3_nt: TGTGCCAGCAGTTTTGGGGACCTCCCAACATACGAGCAGTACTTC
v_call: TRBV6-6; clone_size: .; j_call: TRBJ1-1; d_call: .; cdr3_aa: CASRTRGGPNTEAFF; cdr3_nt: TGTGCCAGCAGAACCCGGGGGGGTCCGAACACTGAAGCTTTCTTT
v_call: TRBV7-2; clone_size: .; j_call: TRBJ1-1; d_call: .; cdr3_aa: CASSLGGFYTEAFF; cdr3_nt: TGTGCCAGCAGCTTAGGGGGCTTTTACACTGAAGCTTTCTTT
v_call: TRBV4-1; clone_size: .; j_call: TRBJ2-5; d_call: TRBD2; cdr3_aa: CASSQVVGAGADEETQYF; cdr3_nt: TGCGCCAGCAGCCAAGTAGTTGGAGCGGGAGCTGATGAAGAGACCCAGTACTTC
v_call: TRBV25-1; clone_size: many; j_call: TRBJ1-6; d_call: .; cdr3_aa: CASSEYGGIYSPLHF; cdr3_nt: TGTGCCAGCAGTGAATATGGGGGCATTTATTCACCCCTCCACTTT
v_call: TRBV7-2; clone_size: many; j_call: TRBJ1-5; d_call: .; cdr3_aa: CASSLGLQSNQPQHF; cdr3_nt: TGTGCCAGCAGCTTAGGTCTACAGAGCAATCAGCCCCAGCATTTT
v_call: TRBV9; clone_size: few; j_call: TRBJ2-7; d_call: TRBD2; cdr3_aa: CASSVGDYPYEQYF; cdr3_nt: TGTGCCAGCAGCGTAGGGGACTATCCCTACGAGCAGTACTTC
v_call: TRBV4-3; clone_size: .; j_call: TRBJ2-3; d_call: TRBD2; cdr3_aa: CASSQGTRGGTDTQYF; cdr3_nt: TGCGCCAGCAGCCAAGGGACTAGAGGAGGCACAGATACGCAGTATTTT
v_call: TRBV7-2; clone_size: .; j_call: TRBJ1-4; d_call: .; cdr3_aa: CASSLAGALKGEKLFF; cdr3_nt: TGTGCCAGCAGCTTAGCTGGGGCCCTCAAGGGTGAAAAACTGTTTTTT
v_call: TRBV29-1; clone_size: .; j_call: TRBJ1-2; d_call: TRBD1; cdr3_aa: CSVGHRGKGYTF; cdr3_nt: TGCAGCGTTGGCCACAGGGGGAAAGGCTACACCTTC
v_call: TRBV12-5; clone_size: many; j_call: TRBJ2-5; d_call: .; cdr3_aa: CASGLIEETQYF; cdr3_nt: TGTGCTAGTGGTTTGATCGAAGAGACCCAGTACTTC
v_call: TRBV7-2; clone_size: many; j_call: TRBJ2-3; d_call: TRBD2; cdr3_aa: CASILMRGGLDTQYF; cdr3_nt: TGTGCCAGCATCCTGATGCGGGGGGGCTTAGATACGCAGTATTTT
v_call: TRBV9; clone_size: many; j_call: TRBJ2-7; d_call: .; cdr3_aa: CASSVDARAYEQYF; cdr3_nt: TGTGCCAGCAGCGTAGACGCCAGGGCCTACGAGCAGTACTTC
v_call: TRBV4-3; clone_size: few; j_call: TRBJ1-5; d_call: .; cdr3_aa: CASSQERGAGRPQHF; cdr3_nt: TGCGCCAGCAGCCAAGAGAGGGGAGCCGGTAGGCCCCAGCATTTT
v_call: TRBV5-1; clone_size: few; j_call: TRBJ1-1; d_call: .; cdr3_aa: CASSFNSRGTEAFF; cdr3_nt: TGCGCCAGCAGCTTTAATAGTCGGGGGACTGAAGCTTTCTTT
v_call: TRBV7-2; clone_size: few; j_call: TRBJ1-2; d_call: .; cdr3_aa: CASSLARGLGHGYTF; cdr3_nt: TGTGCCAGCAGCTTAGCTCGGGGGCTCGGACATGGCTACACCTTC
v_call: TRBV7-2; clone_size: many; j_call: TRBJ2-1; d_call: TRBD2; cdr3_aa: CASSSGTSGTAEQFF; cdr3_nt: TGTGCCAGCAGTTCGGGGACTAGCGGGACGGCAGAGCAGTTCTTC
v_call: TRBV13; clone_size: .; j_call: TRBJ1-2; d_call: TRBD1; cdr3_aa: CASSFRATGTDSFFALYGYTF; cdr3_nt: TGTGCCAGCAGCTTTAGGGCCACAGGGACAGATAGTTTCTTCGCCCTTTATGGCTACACCTTC
v_call: TRBV7-8; clone_size: many; j_call: TRBJ2-2; d_call: .; cdr3_aa: CASSLRQGDLSGELFF; cdr3_nt: TGTGCCAGCAGCTTACGGCAGGGTGATTTGTCCGGGGAGCTGTTTTTT
v_call: TRBV12-3/TRBV12-4; clone_size: few; j_call: TRBJ1-2; d_call: .; cdr3_aa: CASSLMRTATNYGYTF; cdr3_nt: TGTGCCAGCAGTTTAATGAGGACAGCTACTAACTATGGCTACACCTTC
v_call: TRBV12-5; clone_size: .; j_call: TRBJ1-1; d_call: .; cdr3_aa: CASGLVNLIANTEAFF; cdr3_nt: TGTGCTAGTGGTTTGGTCAATCTTATAGCGAACACTGAAGCTTTCTTT